Listed below are T cell receptor beta chains from one sample, sequenced in a study of blood T cell repertoires in COVID-19. This table comes from immunoSEQ multiplex PCR, and its TCRdb copy is limited to in-frame clones, with some not included. The sample shows 70,000 to 80,000 clones, more than 75% of them seen only once. Sequencing input: peripheral blood. Receptors were obtained from a woman in her sixties with acute or convalescent COVID-19. CDR3s include the opening cysteine and the closing phenylalanine or tryptophan. The D gene is left open where the match is weak. Clone size appears in some rows only: once, few, many, or a class for an expanded clone.

V gene	clone size	D gene	J gene	CDR3 DNA	CDR3 protein
TRBV19	once	NA	TRBJ2-3	TGTGCCAGTTCTTACTACGAAAGCACAGATACGCAGTATTTT	CASSYYESTDTQYF
TRBV7-2	NA	TRBD2	TRBJ2-3	TGTGCCAGCAGCTGGACTAGCGGTAACACAGATACGCAGTATTTT	CASSWTSGNTDTQYF
TRBV10-3	NA	TRBD2	TRBJ2-3	TGTGCCATCAGAGGACTAGCGGGGGGTGCTAGCACAGATACGCAGTATTTT	CAIRGLAGGASTDTQYF
TRBV19	NA	TRBD1	TRBJ1-2	TGTGCCAGTAGTATGGAGGGACAGAGCTATGGCTACACCTTC	CASSMEGQSYGYTF
TRBV5-1	NA	TRBD2	TRBJ2-1	TGCGCCAGCAGCTTGGTAGGGACTAGCGGGGGGACGTCCTACAATGAGCAGTTCTTC	CASSLVGTSGGTSYNEQFF
TRBV5-4	NA	TRBD2	TRBJ2-5	TGTGCCAGCAGACTGGGACTAGCGGGGGGCCTCCAAGAGACCCAGTACTTC	CASRLGLAGGLQETQYF
TRBV5-4	NA	TRBD1	TRBJ2-3	TGTGCCAGCAGCTTGGAGGGACAGGGTACGGGGAGCACAGATACGCAGTATTTT	CASSLEGQGTGSTDTQYF
TRBV5-5	NA	TRBD2	TRBJ2-5	TGTGCCAGCAGCCCGCGCTCGAACCGGGCTAGCGGGGGTGGGGAGACCCAGTACTTC	CASSPRSNRASGGGETQYF
TRBV3-1/TRBV3-2	few	NA	TRBJ2-5	TGTGCCAGCAGCTCGCGGGTGACCCAGTACTTC	CASSSRVTQYF
TRBV11-2	NA	TRBD2	TRBJ2-3	TGTGCCAGCAGCCCCTTACTAGCGGGGGCGGGGGATACGCAGTATTTT	CASSPLLAGAGDTQYF
TRBV12-3/TRBV12-4	NA	TRBD1	TRBJ1-2	TGTGCCAGCAGATCGGACAGGGTTGGCTACACCTTC	CASRSDRVGYTF
TRBV11-1	once	NA	TRBJ2-2	TGTGCCAGCAGCTTGCAAGGAGTGGGGAACACCGGGGAGCTGTTTTTT	CASSLQGVGNTGELFF
TRBV7-2	once	NA	TRBJ1-1	TGTGCCAGCAGCCAATCCGGGACTACCGAGAGGGGTGCTTTCTTT	CASSQSGTTERGAFF
TRBV19	few	TRBD2	TRBJ2-5	TGTGCCACGAGCGGGGGGCCACCGGGGACCCAGTACTTC	CATSGGPPGTQYF
TRBV3-1/TRBV3-2	few	NA	TRBJ1-2	TGTGCCAGCAGCCCCGGACATTTATCTAACTATGGCTACACCTTC	CASSPGHLSNYGYTF
TRBV7-2	NA	NA	TRBJ2-7	TGTGCCAGCAGCGAACATCGCTACGAGCAGTACTTC	CASSEHRYEQYF
TRBV5-1	NA	NA	TRBJ1-3	TGCGCCAGCAGCTTAACATTGTCCGACTCTGGAAACACCATATATTTT	CASSLTLSDSGNTIYF
TRBV2	NA	NA	TRBJ2-3	TGTGCCAGCAGCGAATTGCGGGGCGCAGATACGCAGTATTTT	CASSELRGADTQYF
TRBV27	few	NA	TRBJ2-3	TGTGCCAGCAGTTTTTCGGGCAGGGCTTCAGATACGCAGTATTTT	CASSFSGRASDTQYF
TRBV6-1	few	NA	TRBJ1-5	TGTGCCAGCAGTGAAGAAGACAGGATCGATCAGCCCCAGCATTTT	CASSEEDRIDQPQHF
TRBV19	NA	TRBD1	TRBJ1-2	TGTGCCAGTAGTACGGGGACAGGAGGTTCTGGCTACACCTTC	CASSTGTGGSGYTF
TRBV7-2	NA	TRBD2	TRBJ2-3	TGTGCCAGCAGCCTGACTAGCGGGGCTTCAGATACGCAGTATTTT	CASSLTSGASDTQYF
TRBV6-5	NA	NA	TRBJ2-1	TGTGCCAGCAGACTGCTTAGCTCCTACAATGAGCAGTTCTTC	CASRLLSSYNEQFF
TRBV7-3	NA	NA	TRBJ2-1	TGTGCCAGCAGCTTAAGGCAGGGGAATGAGCAGTTCTTC	CASSLRQGNEQFF
TRBV5-4	few	NA	TRBJ2-3	TGTGCCAGCAGCTGGCTCACAGATACGCAGTATTTT	CASSWLTDTQYF
TRBV3-1/TRBV3-2	NA	TRBD2	TRBJ2-5	TGTGCCAGCAGCCAAGATAAGGGCGGACTAGCGGGCGGCCAAGCTCAGTACTTC	CASSQDKGGLAGGQAQYF
TRBV29-1	NA	TRBD2	TRBJ2-1	TGCAGCGCCAAGGCTAGCGGGGGCAATGAGCAGTTCTTC	CSAKASGGNEQFF
TRBV10-2	NA	TRBD2	TRBJ2-3	TGCGCCAGCAGTGAAAGTAGCGGGGTTCGAGATACGCAGTATTTT	CASSESSGVRDTQYF
TRBV27	NA	TRBD1	TRBJ2-2	TGTGCCAGCTCGGGACAGACCTTTGGGGAGCTGTTTTTT	CASSGQTFGELFF
TRBV5-5	once	TRBD1	TRBJ1-2	TGTGCCAGCAGCCCTACAGGGGAGAATGGCTACACCTTC	CASSPTGENGYTF
TRBV27	NA	NA	TRBJ1-1	TGTGCCAGCAGTCCTAGCGGGATGAACACTGAAGCTTTCTTT	CASSPSGMNTEAFF
TRBV2	NA	NA	TRBJ2-7	TGTGCCAGCAGGGGGGGACGGCTCTACGAGCAGTACTTC	CASRGGRLYEQYF
TRBV12-5	NA	NA	TRBJ2-7	TGTGCTAGTGGACCAGGCTACGAGCAGTACTTC	CASGPGYEQYF
TRBV10-3	NA	TRBD1	TRBJ2-7	TGTGCCATCAATACCGGGACAGGGGGACGCGAGCAGTACTTC	CAINTGTGGREQYF
TRBV11-2	NA	TRBD2	TRBJ2-1	TGTGCCAGCAGCTCCCGGGGGGGCCGGGATGAGCAGTTCTTC	CASSSRGGRDEQFF
TRBV6-5	NA	TRBD1	TRBJ1-1	TGTGCCAGCAGCCCCGACAGGGGGGGGGCTGAAGCTTTCTTT	CASSPDRGGAEAFF
TRBV19	NA	NA	TRBJ1-5	TGTGCCAGTCGGAACAGGGTGGGCAATCAGCCCCAGCATTTT	CASRNRVGNQPQHF
TRBV6-1	NA	NA	TRBJ1-2	TGTGCCAGCAGTGAAGCTTTGGACAGCTATGGCTACACCTTC	CASSEALDSYGYTF
TRBV28	NA	TRBD2	TRBJ2-5	TGTGCCAGCATGGGACTAGCGGGGCAAGAGACCCAGTACTTC	CASMGLAGQETQYF
TRBV4-1	NA	TRBD1	TRBJ2-5	TGCGCCAGCAGCCAAGATGGGACAGGGGGCCGTGAAGAGACCCAGTACTTC	CASSQDGTGGREETQYF
TRBV7-9	NA	NA	TRBJ1-5	TGTGCCAGCAGCGGAGACCATCAGCCCCAGCATTTT	CASSGDHQPQHF
TRBV29-1	NA	NA	TRBJ2-3	TGCAGCGCAAAGACAGGAGAACTTAGCACAGATACGCAGTATTTT	CSAKTGELSTDTQYF
TRBV28	NA	TRBD1	TRBJ2-2	TGTGCCAGCAGCCCGACAGGGGACAACACCGGGGAGCTGTTTTTT	CASSPTGDNTGELFF
TRBV11-3	NA	NA	TRBJ2-7	TGTGCCGGAGAGGACAGCTTCACGTCGTACGAGCAGTACTTC	CAGEDSFTSYEQYF
TRBV5-1	NA	NA	TRBJ2-3	TGCGCCAGCAGCCAGGACTCTAACACAGATACGCAGTATTTT	CASSQDSNTDTQYF
TRBV19	NA	NA	TRBJ2-7	TGTGCCAGTAGTATATTTGGGGGCAGAGCCTACGAGCAGTACTTC	CASSIFGGRAYEQYF
TRBV2	NA	TRBD2	TRBJ2-3	TGTGCCAGCAGTGAAGGAAGCGGGGGGGCCACAGATACGCAGTATTTT	CASSEGSGGATDTQYF
TRBV6-5	once	NA	TRBJ1-4	TGTGCCAGCGAGGGCAGGGGAACTAATGAAAAACTGTTTTTT	CASEGRGTNEKLFF
TRBV18	NA	NA	TRBJ2-7	TGTGCCAGCTCACCAGGGGGGACAGCCCACTACGAGCAGTACTTC	CASSPGGTAHYEQYF
TRBV4-2	NA	NA	TRBJ1-1	TGTGCCAGCAGCCAAGATCCTCTCACTGAAGCTTTCTTT	CASSQDPLTEAFF
TRBV7-9	NA	TRBD2	TRBJ2-7	TGTGCCAGCAGCTTCGGCGGGGGGTACGAGCAGTACTTC	CASSFGGGYEQYF
TRBV4-1	NA	NA	TRBJ1-5	TGCGCCAGCAGCCAAGAAGGAGACAGATATCAGCCCCAGCATTTT	CASSQEGDRYQPQHF
TRBV6-1	NA	TRBD1	TRBJ2-2	TGTGCCAGCAGTGCGGAACAGGGGATGAATTTCGCCGGGGAGCTGTTTTTT	CASSAEQGMNFAGELFF
TRBV2	NA	TRBD1	TRBJ1-6	TGTGCCAGCAGCTTAGGACAGGGTAGGGCTAATTCACCCCTCCACTTT	CASSLGQGRANSPLHF
TRBV5-1	NA	NA	TRBJ1-1	TGCGCCAGCAGCCCCCGGGCCTACGAGGGCACTGAAGCTTTCTTT	CASSPRAYEGTEAFF
TRBV28	NA	TRBD1	TRBJ1-2	TGTGCCAGCAGTTTAACGGGACAGGGGGCTAGGGGCTACACCTTC	CASSLTGQGARGYTF
TRBV5-1	NA	NA	TRBJ2-5	TGCGCCAGCAGGTACTCCCCGGACAGTATGGAGACCCAGTACTTC	CASRYSPDSMETQYF
TRBV10-3	NA	TRBD2	TRBJ2-5	TGTGCCATCAGTGGCCCTAGCGGGGGCCAAGAGACCCAGTACTTC	CAISGPSGGQETQYF
TRBV2	NA	TRBD1	TRBJ1-5	TGTGCCAGCAGTGATAACAGGGGGGCGAGCAATCAGCCCCAGCATTTT	CASSDNRGASNQPQHF